This TCR beta chain comes out of a study of blood T cell repertoires in COVID-19. About the study: Donors in the United States, Italy and Spain gave samples during acute or convalescent COVID-19.

Assay used: immunoSEQ multiplex PCR; TCRdb lists only in-frame clones, some missing. This table has 200,000 to 250,000 clones, approximately 87% appearing once. Trimming shortened V by 3 bases and J by 9 bases, and 11 bases separated the two germline ends. The CDR3 length is 12 residues. The germline gives CDR1 SGHDN, CDR2 FVKESK. The chain couples TRBV14 to TRBJ1-1, with D uncertain. Sequenced material: peripheral blood. The sequence derives from a woman between 50 and 59 years old with acute or convalescent COVID-19. The CDR3 coding sequence is TGTGCCAGCAGCCAGCGTTTTGAGAAAGCTTTCTTT. Protein product: CASSQRFEKAFF.